Each of the 23 T cell receptor beta chains below was sequenced from the same sample in a study of shared clonotypes between healthy human individuals. Clones were read by immunoSEQ multiplex PCR, and TCRdb kept only the in-frame ones, dropping some. This table holds some 350,000 clones, 74% found once. Sequencing was performed on memory CD4+ T cells sorted from blood. Subset specified: CD45RA-negative fraction. Every receptor here comes from a man aged 25 to 40 in good health.

This clone was seen a few times. V usage is TRBV27 and J usage is TRBJ2-7; the D gene is possibly TRBD1 (5 bases). Per germline, CDR1 MNHEY and CDR2 SMNVEV (reference sequence). V lost 7 bases and J lost 0, with 22 bases in between. There are 17 residues in the CDR3. CDR3 sequence: CASMAGLGRASSYEQYF. In DNA, the CDR3 is TGTGCCAGCATGGCAGGGTTGGGTCGGGCTAGCTCCTACGAGCAGTACTTC.

This rearrangement joins TRBV28 to TRBJ2-7; TRBD2 is a possible D gene (5 bases). Trimming cost V 6 bases and J 0 bases, with 30 bases left between them. Germline loops: CDR1 MDHEN, CDR2 SYDVKM. There are 20 residues in the CDR3. The CDR3 protein is CASSPNRHLKKGSYSYEQYF. CDR3 DNA: TGTGCCAGCAGCCCAAACCGTCACCTTAAAAAAGGGAGCTACTCCTACGAGCAGTACTTC.

This clone was recorded a few times. The chain has TRBV5-4 and TRBJ2-3; the D is unclear. Germline loops: CDR1 SGHNT, CDR2 YYREEE (reference sequence). The V end lost 4 bases, the J end lost 11 bases, and 17 bases lay between the germline ends. The CDR3 has 13 residues. The CDR3 protein is CASSPEPQTLQYF. DNA for the CDR3: TGTGCCAGCAGCCCCGAGCCCCAGACTCTGCAGTATTTT.

The J gene is TRBJ2-7, the V gene TRBV7-8, with 8 bases matching TRBD2. The germline V gene encodes CDR1 SGHVS and CDR2 FQNEAQ. The CDR3 contains 16 residues. After removal of 2 bases from V and 2 bases from J, the junction contained 8 bases not matched to a gene. CDR3 sequence: CASSLLNREGTYEQYF. The CDR3 nucleotides read TGTGCCAGCAGCTTACTTAACCGGGAGGGGACCTACGAGCAGTACTTC.

This clone was counted between two and nine times. This sequence joins TRBV15 and TRBJ1-1; D might be TRBD1 (5 bases). Germline V lookup: CDR1 LNHNV, CDR2 YYDKDF (reference sequence). The CDR3 sequence is 13 residues long. Trimming removed 3 bases at V and 6 bases at J, with 11 bases between. CDR3 coding DNA: TGTGCCACCAGCAGGACGGGGGTCCCTGAAGCTTTCTTT. Its translation: CATSRTGVPEAFF.

J is TRBJ2-7 and V is TRBV29-1; D gene uncertain. The CDR3 is made up of 14 amino acids. Germline V CDR1 and CDR2: SQVTM, ANQGSEA. V was cut by 3 bases and J by 3 bases, with 15 bases left in between. CDR3 amino acids: CSVEFRVGVYEQYF. The CDR3 region has the DNA TGCAGCGTTGAGTTTCGGGTTGGGGTCTACGAGCAGTACTTC.

This clone came up a few times. The rearrangement uses TRBV25-1 and TRBJ1-3; D perhaps matches TRBD1 (5 bases). V shed 8 bases and J shed 2 bases, with 10 bases lying between them. This CDR3 region has 13 residues. In germline, CDR1 is MGHDK, CDR2 SYGVNS. The chain's CDR3 is CASAGSAGNTIYF. Here the CDR3 DNA reads TGTGCCAGCGCAGGGAGCGCTGGAAACACCATATATTTT.

The V gene is TRBV5-1, the J gene TRBJ2-1; maybe TRBD2 (5 bases). This CDR3 is 15 amino acids long. V lost 5 bases and J lost 0, with 12 bases in between. Germline V gene lookup returns CDR1 SGHRS and CDR2 YFSETQ. CDR3 amino acids: CASSATGFSYNEQFF. CDR3 coding DNA: TGCGCCAGCAGTGCTACGGGGTTCTCCTACAATGAGCAGTTCTTC.

This clone was counted a single time. This chain connects TRBV27 to TRBJ2-7; 9 bases agree with TRBD1. The trim removed 7 bases at V and 0 bases at J, leaving 7 bases unmatched. The CDR3 length is 15 residues. Germline values: CDR1 MNHEY, CDR2 SMNVEV (reference sequence). In DNA, the CDR3 is TGTGCCAGCACCAGAAGACAGGGGGGCTCCTACGAGCAGTACTTC. Amino acids: CASTRRQGGSYEQYF.

CDR3 amino acids: CASSPRTAHPGAYEQYF. In DNA, the CDR3 is TGTGCCAGCTCACCTCGGACAGCCCACCCCGGCGCCTACGAGCAGTACTTC. This chain links TRBV18 with TRBJ2-7; possible D gene TRBD1, 6 bases. The V end was cut by 3 bases, the J end by 2 bases, with 20 bases between. CDR1 is KGHSH, CDR2 LQKENI, per germline. The CDR3 is made up of 17 amino acids.

V usage is TRBV10-3 and J usage is TRBJ1-5; 8 bases line up with TRBD1. The CDR3 totals 14 residues. Germline V gene data show CDR1 as ENHRY and CDR2 as SYGVKD. V dropped 3 bases and J dropped 7; count of bases not matched to a gene: 5. The CDR3 sequence: CAISDGQGGQPQHF. The DNA for the CDR3 is TGTGCCATCAGTGATGGACAGGGTGGACAGCCCCAGCATTTT.

This clone was detected only a few times. The chain is built from TRBV15 and TRBJ2-7, with 7 bases matching TRBD1. Germline CDR1 LNHNV, CDR2 YYDKDF (reference sequence). Losses at the gene ends were 4 bases for V and 3 bases for J; bases not matched to a gene: 6. The CDR3 extends over 14 amino acids. The CDR3 region is CATSKRGQNYEQYF. CDR3 coding DNA: TGTGCCACCAGCAAAAGGGGACAGAACTACGAGCAGTACTTC.

The gene calls are TRBV28 and TRBJ1-1; a weak D match, TRBD1 (6 bases). V was clipped by 6 bases and J by 2 bases, with 16 bases between them. The CDR3 consists of 15 residues. CDR1 and CDR2 (germline): MDHEN, SYDVKM. The CDR3 loop reads CASRPPGTLNTEAFF. Here the CDR3 DNA reads TGTGCCAGCAGGCCCCCCGGGACACTTAACACTGAAGCTTTCTTT.

The chain recombines TRBV14 with TRBJ1-4; D call uncertain. Per germline, CDR1 SGHDN and CDR2 FVKESK. Trimming removed 3 bases at V and 2 bases at J, with 10 bases between. There are 15 residues in the CDR3. CDR3 sequence reads: CASSHRRQTNEKLFF. For the CDR3, the DNA is TGTGCCAGCAGCCATCGAAGGCAGACTAATGAAAAACTGTTTTTT.

The gene calls are TRBV7-9 and TRBJ1-2, with D maybe TRBD1 (5 bases). The germline gives CDR1 SEHNR, CDR2 FQNEAQ (reference sequence). This CDR3 contains 16 residues. Trimming cost V 6 bases and J 2 bases, with 19 bases left between them. The CDR3 reads CASSTGWDRVNYGYTF. CDR3 bases: TGTGCCAGCAGTACCGGGTGGGACCGCGTCAACTATGGCTACACCTTC.

The rearrangement uses TRBV9 and TRBJ2-3; TRBD2 matches 13 bases. CDR1 is SGDLS and CDR2 is YYNGEE in the germline V gene. The V gene end was trimmed by 4 bases and the J gene end by 3 bases; junction bases not matched to a gene: 5. This CDR3 spans 16 amino acids. The CDR3 loop is CASSTSGRAVTDTQYF. The CDR3 bases are TGTGCCAGCAGCACTAGCGGGAGGGCCGTGACAGATACGCAGTATTTT.

This chain joins TRBV5-6 and TRBJ2-7, with 7 bases fitting TRBD2. J was trimmed by 4 bases and V by 4 bases; bases with no gene match: 14. This CDR3 has 16 residues. Germline values: CDR1 SGHDT, CDR2 YYEEEE. CDR3 sequence (DNA): TGTGCCAGCAGCCTAAATCGGGGGAGGGCACTTTACGAGCAGTACTTC. This codes for CASSLNRGRALYEQYF. Supplemented by reference TRBV5-6 and TRBJ2-7, the full variable domain reads DAGVTQSPTHLIKTRGQQVTLRCSPKSGHDTVSWYQQALGQGPQFIFQYYEEEERQRGNFPDRFSGHQFPNYSSELNVNALLLGDSALYLCASSLNRGRALYEQYFGPGTRLTVT.

The chain joins TRBV10-1 to TRBJ2-7; possibly TRBD1 for D (5 bases). Looked up from germline, CDR1 is WNHNN and CDR2 is SYGVQD (reference sequence). Trimming shortened V by 6 bases and J by 3 bases, and 12 bases separated the two germline ends. CDR3 length equals 13 residues. The CDR3 region is CASSAGPGYEQYF. For the CDR3, the DNA is TGCGCCAGCAGCGCAGGGCCTGGCTACGAGCAGTACTTC.

This chain links TRBV7-6 with TRBJ1-1, with D uncertain. This CDR3 is 13 amino acids long. V gave up 5 bases and J gave up 0 bases, with 7 bases separating them. Germline loops: CDR1 SGHVS, CDR2 FNYEAQ. The CDR3 DNA is TGTGCCAGCAGCATTAGGCTGAACACTGAAGCTTTCTTT. It codes for CASSIRLNTEAFF.

This clone appeared many times. The J gene is TRBJ2-2, the V gene TRBV27, with D perhaps matching TRBD1 or TRBD2 (6 bases each). Looked up from germline, CDR1 is MNHEY and CDR2 is SMNVEV (reference sequence). Trimming left V 3 bases short and J 5 bases short, with 22 bases between. This CDR3 has 18 residues. CDR3 protein: CASSFSARGGFSTGELFF. DNA for the CDR3: TGTGCCAGCAGTTTCTCGGCCAGGGGAGGTTTCAGTACCGGGGAGCTGTTTTTT.

This clone came up many times. This chain uses TRBV6-1 with TRBJ2-3; no reliable D call. Germline V gives CDR1 MNHNS, CDR2 SASEGT. The CDR3 sequence is 12 residues long. V was clipped by 9 bases and J by 1 base, with 8 bases between them. The CDR3 is CASRWGTDTQYF. DNA of the CDR3: TGTGCCAGTCGTTGGGGCACAGATACGCAGTATTTT.

The chain is built from TRBV9 and TRBJ2-1; D possibly corresponds to TRBD2 (6 bases). V was shortened by 3 bases and J by 13 bases, with 17 bases between the two germline ends. This CDR3 has 13 residues. The germline gives CDR1 SGDLS, CDR2 YYNGEE. The CDR3 here is CASSALTSPSQFF. CDR3 nucleotide sequence: TGTGCCAGCAGCGCTTTGACTAGTCCCTCACAGTTCTTC.

The rearrangement links TRBV5-1 to TRBJ2-5, with D perhaps TRBD2 (5 bases). The germline V and J ends were trimmed by 2 bases and 5 bases, with 10 bases remaining between them. The CDR3 totals 13 residues. CDR1 and CDR2 (germline): SGHRS, YFSETQ. The CDR3 reads CASSFDSGETQYF. CDR3 in DNA: TGCGCCAGCAGCTTTGACTCGGGGGAGACCCAGTACTTC.